This record covers a single TCR beta chain. These data are taken from a study of blood T cell repertoires in COVID-19. For the study at large: The analysed material was cDNA or gDNA that came from T cells, B-cell-depleted T cells, or PBMCs.

Trimming took 4 bases from V and 4 from J, leaving 14 bases between them. The CDR3 length is 14 residues. Germline CDR1 reads SGHRS; CDR2 reads YFSETQ. The method was immunoSEQ multiplex PCR; TCRdb's version includes in-frame clones alone and lacks a portion of them. The data show under 200,000 clones, about 90% seen once. The sequenced sample consisted of peripheral blood. This sequence was found in a man in his sixties with active or convalescent COVID-19. The rearrangement links TRBV5-1 to TRBJ1-2; tentatively, D is TRBD1 (5 bases). DNA for the CDR3: TGCGCCAGCAGCACGGACGGGCAGGGCTATGGCTACACCTTC. Encoded protein: CASSTDGQGYGYTF.